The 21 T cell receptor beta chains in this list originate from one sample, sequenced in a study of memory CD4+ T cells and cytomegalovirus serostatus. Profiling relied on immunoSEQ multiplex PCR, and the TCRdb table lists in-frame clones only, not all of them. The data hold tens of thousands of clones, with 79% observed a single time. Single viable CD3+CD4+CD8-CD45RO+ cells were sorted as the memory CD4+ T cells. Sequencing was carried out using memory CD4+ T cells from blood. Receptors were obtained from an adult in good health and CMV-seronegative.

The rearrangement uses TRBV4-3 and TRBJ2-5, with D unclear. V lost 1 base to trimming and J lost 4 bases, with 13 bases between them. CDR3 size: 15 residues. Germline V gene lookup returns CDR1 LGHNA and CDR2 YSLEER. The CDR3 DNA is TGCGCCAGCAGCCAAGCTGGTTCATGGGGAGAGACCCAGTACTTC. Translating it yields CASSQAGSWGETQYF.

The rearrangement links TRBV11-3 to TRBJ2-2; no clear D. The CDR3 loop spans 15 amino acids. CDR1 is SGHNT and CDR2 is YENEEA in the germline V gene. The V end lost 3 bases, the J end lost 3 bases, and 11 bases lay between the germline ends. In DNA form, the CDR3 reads TGTGCCAGCAGCTTTGGGGTTAGTGACACCGGGGAGCTGTTTTTT. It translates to CASSFGVSDTGELFF.

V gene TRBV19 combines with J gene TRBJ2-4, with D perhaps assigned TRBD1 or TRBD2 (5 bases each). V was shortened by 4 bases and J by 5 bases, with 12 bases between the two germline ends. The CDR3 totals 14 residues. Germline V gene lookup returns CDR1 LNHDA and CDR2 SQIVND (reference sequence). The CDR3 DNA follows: TGTGCCAGTAGTACCGGGACCCACCAAAACATTCAGTACTTC. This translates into CASSTGTHQNIQYF. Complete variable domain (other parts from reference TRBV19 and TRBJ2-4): DGGITQSPKYLFRKEGQNVTLSCEQNLNHDAMYWYRQDPGQGLRLIYYSQIVNDFQKGDIAEGYSVSREKKESFPLTVTSAQKNPTAFYLCASSTGTHQNIQYFGAGTRLSVL.

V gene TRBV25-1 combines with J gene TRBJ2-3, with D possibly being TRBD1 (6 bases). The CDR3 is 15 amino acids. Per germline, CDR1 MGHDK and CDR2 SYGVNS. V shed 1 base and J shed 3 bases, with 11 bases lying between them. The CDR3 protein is CASSEFQGGTDTQYF. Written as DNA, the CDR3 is TGTGCCAGCAGTGAATTCCAAGGGGGTACAGATACGCAGTATTTT.

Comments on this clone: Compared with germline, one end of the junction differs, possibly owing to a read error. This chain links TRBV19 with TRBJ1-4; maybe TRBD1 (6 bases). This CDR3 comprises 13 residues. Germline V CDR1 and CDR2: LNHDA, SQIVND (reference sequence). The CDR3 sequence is CASSESANRAPVF. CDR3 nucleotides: TGTGCCAGTAGTGAGAGTGCTAACAGGGCCCCGGTTTTT. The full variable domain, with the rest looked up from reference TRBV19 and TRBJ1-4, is DGGITQSPKYLFRKEGQNVTLSCEQNLNHDAMYWYRQDPGQGLRLIYYSQIVNDFQKGDIAEGYSVSREKKESFPLTVTSAQKNPTAFYLCASSESANRAPVFGSGTQLSVL.

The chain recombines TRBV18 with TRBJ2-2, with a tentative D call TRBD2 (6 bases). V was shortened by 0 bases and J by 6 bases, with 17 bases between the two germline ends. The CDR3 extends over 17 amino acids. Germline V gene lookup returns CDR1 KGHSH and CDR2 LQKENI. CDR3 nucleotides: TGTGCCAGCTCACCACCGGGCGGAGGGAAAACCGCCGGGGAGCTGTTTTTT. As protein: CASSPPGGGKTAGELFF.

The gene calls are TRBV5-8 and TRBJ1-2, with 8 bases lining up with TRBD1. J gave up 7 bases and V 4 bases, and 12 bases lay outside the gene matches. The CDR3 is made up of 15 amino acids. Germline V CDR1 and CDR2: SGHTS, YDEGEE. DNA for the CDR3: TGTGCCAGCAGCCCTACCCGGGACAGGTTGCTTGGCTACACCTTC. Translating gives CASSPTRDRLLGYTF.

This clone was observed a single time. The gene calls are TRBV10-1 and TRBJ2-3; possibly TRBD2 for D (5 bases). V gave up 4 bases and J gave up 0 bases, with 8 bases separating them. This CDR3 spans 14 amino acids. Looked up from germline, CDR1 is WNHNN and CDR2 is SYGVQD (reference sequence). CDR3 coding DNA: TGCGCCAGCAGTGTGTCGGGAAGCACAGATACGCAGTATTTT. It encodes CASSVSGSTDTQYF.

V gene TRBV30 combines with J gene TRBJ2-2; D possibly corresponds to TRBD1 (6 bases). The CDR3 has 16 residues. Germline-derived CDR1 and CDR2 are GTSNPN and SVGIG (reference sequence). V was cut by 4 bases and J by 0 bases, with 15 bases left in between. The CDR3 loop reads CAWTEWTASNTGELFF. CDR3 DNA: TGTGCCTGGACAGAGTGGACAGCCTCGAACACCGGGGAGCTGTTTTTT.

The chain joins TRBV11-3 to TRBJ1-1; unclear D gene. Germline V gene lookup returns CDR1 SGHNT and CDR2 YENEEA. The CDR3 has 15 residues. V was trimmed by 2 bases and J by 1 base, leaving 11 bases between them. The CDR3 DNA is TGTGCCAGCAGCTTACGTAGATTGGGGAACACTGAAGCTTTCTTT. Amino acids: CASSLRRLGNTEAFF.

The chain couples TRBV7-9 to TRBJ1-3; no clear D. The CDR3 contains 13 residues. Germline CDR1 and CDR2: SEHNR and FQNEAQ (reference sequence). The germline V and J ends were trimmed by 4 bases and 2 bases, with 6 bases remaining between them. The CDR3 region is CASSSTTGNTIYF. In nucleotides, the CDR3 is TGTGCCAGCAGCTCAACAACTGGAAACACCATATATTTT.

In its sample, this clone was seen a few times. The CDR3 is CASSAGAPTHEQFF. DNA of the CDR3: TGTGCCAGCAGTGCGGGGGCCCCTACGCATGAGCAGTTCTTC. The chain couples TRBV27 to TRBJ2-1; TRBD2 is a possible D gene (7 bases). The V end was cut by 5 bases, the J end by 8 bases, with 16 bases between. This CDR3 has 14 residues. The V gene's germline CDR1 is MNHEY and CDR2 SMNVEV (reference sequence).

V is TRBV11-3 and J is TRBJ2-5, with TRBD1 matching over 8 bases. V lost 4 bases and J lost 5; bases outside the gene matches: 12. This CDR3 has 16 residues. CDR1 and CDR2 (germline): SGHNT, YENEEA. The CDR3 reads CASSSRTGLDSETQYF. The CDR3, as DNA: TGTGCCAGCAGCTCTAGGACAGGGTTGGACTCCGAGACCCAGTACTTC.

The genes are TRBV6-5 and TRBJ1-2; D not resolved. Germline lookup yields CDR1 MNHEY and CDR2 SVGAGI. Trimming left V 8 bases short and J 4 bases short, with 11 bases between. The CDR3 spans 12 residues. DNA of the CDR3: TGTGCCAGCGCCCGGACGGGCTATGGCTACACCTTC. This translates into CASARTGYGYTF.

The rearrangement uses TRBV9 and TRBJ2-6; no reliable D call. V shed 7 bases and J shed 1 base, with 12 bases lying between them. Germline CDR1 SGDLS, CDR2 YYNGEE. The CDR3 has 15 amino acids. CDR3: CASRLHPSGANVLTF. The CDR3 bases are TGTGCCAGCCGCCTTCACCCTTCTGGGGCCAACGTCCTGACTTTC.

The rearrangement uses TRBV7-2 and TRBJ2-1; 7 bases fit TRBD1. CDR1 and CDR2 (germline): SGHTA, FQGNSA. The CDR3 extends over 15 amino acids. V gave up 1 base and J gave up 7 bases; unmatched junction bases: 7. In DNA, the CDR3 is TGTGCCAGCAGCTTAGGAAGACAGGGTAGGAATGAGCAGTTCTTC. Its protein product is CASSLGRQGRNEQFF.

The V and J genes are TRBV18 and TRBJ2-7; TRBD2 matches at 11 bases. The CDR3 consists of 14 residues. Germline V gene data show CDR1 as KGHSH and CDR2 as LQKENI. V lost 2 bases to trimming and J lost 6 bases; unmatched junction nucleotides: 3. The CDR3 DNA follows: TGTGCCAGCTCACCAACTAGCGGGAGCGGCGAGCAGTACTTC. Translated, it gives CASSPTSGSGEQYF.

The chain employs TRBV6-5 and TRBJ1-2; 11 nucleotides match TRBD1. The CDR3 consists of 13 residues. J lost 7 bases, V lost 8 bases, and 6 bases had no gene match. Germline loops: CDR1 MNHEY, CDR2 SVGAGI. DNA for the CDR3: TGTGCCAGCCGGGACAGGGGGTTATCTGGCTACACCTTC. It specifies CASRDRGLSGYTF.

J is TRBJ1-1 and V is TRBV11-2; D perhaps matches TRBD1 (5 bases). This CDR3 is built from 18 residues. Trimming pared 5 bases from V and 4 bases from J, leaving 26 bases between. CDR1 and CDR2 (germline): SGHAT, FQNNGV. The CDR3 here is CASSHRWAAKRRGTEAFF. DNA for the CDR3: TGTGCCAGCAGCCACCGTTGGGCCGCGAAGAGGAGGGGCACTGAAGCTTTCTTT. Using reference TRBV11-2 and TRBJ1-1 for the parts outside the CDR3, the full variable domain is EAGVAQSPRYKIIEKRQSVAFWCNPISGHATLYWYQQILGQGPKLLIQFQNNGVVDDSQLPKDRFSAERLKGVDSTLKIQPAKLEDSAVYLCASSHRWAAKRRGTEAFFGQGTRLTVV.

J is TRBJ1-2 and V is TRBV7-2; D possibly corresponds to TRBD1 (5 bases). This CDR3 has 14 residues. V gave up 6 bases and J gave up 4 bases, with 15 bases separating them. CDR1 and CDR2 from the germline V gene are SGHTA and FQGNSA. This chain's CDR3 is CASRPGGVGYGYTF. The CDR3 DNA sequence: TGTGCCAGCAGGCCCGGGGGGGTAGGCTATGGCTACACCTTC.

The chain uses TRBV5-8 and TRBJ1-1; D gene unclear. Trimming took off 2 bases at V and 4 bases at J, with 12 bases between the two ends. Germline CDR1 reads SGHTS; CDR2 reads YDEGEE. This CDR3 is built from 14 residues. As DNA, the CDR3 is TGTGCCAGCAGCTTTAGGTTCCGGAGCACTGAAGCTTTCTTT. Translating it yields CASSFRFRSTEAFF.